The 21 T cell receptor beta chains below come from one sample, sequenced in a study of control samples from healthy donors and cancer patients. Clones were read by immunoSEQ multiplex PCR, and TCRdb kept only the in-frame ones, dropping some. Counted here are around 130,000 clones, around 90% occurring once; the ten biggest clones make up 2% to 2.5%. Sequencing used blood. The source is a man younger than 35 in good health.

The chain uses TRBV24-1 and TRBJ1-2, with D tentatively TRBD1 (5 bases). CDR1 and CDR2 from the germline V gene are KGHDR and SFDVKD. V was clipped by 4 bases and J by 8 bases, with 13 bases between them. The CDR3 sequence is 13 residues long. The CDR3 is CATSETDRRGYTF. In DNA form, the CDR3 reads TGTGCCACCAGTGAGACAGACAGAAGAGGCTACACCTTC.

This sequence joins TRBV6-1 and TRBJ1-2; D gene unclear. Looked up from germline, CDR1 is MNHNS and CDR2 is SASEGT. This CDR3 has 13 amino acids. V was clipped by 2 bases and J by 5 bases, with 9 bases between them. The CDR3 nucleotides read TGTGCCAGCAGTGAACTCAACGGTTATGGCTACACCTTC. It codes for CASSELNGYGYTF.

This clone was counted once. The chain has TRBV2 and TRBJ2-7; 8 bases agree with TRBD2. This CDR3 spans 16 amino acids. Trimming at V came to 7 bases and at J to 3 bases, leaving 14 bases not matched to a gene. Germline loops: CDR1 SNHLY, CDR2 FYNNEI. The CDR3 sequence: CASTPGGRGRGYEQYF. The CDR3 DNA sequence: TGTGCCAGCACCCCGGGGGGGCGGGGCCGGGGCTACGAGCAGTACTTC.

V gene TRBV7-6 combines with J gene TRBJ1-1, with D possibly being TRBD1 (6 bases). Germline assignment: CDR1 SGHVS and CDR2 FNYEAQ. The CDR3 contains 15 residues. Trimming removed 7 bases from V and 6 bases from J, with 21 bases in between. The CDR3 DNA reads TGTGCCAGCACCTTGACGCAGGGGATTGGGGCTGAAGCTTTCTTT. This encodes CASTLTQGIGAEAFF.

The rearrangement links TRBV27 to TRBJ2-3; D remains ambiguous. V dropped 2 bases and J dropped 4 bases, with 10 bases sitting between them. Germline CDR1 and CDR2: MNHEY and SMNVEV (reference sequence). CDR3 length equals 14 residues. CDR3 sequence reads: CASSLESLADTQYF. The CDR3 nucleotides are TGTGCCAGCAGTTTAGAGTCGTTGGCAGATACGCAGTATTTT.

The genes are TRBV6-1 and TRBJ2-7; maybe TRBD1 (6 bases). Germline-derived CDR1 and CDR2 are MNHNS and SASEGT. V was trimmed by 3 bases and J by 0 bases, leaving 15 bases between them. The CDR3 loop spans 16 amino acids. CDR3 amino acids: CASSDPGHLLSYEQYV. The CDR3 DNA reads TGTGCCAGCAGTGACCCGGGACACTTGCTCTCCTACGAGCAGTACGTC.

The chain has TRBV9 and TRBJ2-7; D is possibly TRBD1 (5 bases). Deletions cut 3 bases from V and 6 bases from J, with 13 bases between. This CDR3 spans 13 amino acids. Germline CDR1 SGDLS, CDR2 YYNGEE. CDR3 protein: CASSGAQGREQYF. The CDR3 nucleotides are TGTGCCAGCAGCGGCGCCCAGGGCCGCGAGCAGTACTTC. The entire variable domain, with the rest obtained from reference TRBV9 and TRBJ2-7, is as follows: DSGVTQTPKHLITATGQRVTLRCSPRSGDLSVYWYQQSLDQGLQFLIQYYNGEERAKGNILERFSAQQFPDLHSELNLSSLELGDSALYFCASSGAQGREQYFGPGTRLTVT.

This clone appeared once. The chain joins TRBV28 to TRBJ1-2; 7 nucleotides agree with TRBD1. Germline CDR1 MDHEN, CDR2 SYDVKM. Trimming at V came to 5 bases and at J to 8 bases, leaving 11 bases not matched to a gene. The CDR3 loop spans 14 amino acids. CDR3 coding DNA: TGTGCCAGCAGTCCCGGGACAGAAATGTGGGGCTACACCTTC. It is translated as CASSPGTEMWGYTF.

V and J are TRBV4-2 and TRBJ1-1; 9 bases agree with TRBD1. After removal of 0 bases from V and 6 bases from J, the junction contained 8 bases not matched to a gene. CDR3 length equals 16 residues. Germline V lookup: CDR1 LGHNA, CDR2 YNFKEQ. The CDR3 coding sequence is TGTGCCAGCAGCCAAGATCGACCCACAGGGGGCTCTGAAGCTTTCTTT. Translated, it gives CASSQDRPTGGSEAFF.

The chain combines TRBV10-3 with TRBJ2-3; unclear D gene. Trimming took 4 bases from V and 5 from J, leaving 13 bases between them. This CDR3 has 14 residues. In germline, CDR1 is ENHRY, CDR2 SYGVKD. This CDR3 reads CAISGEGPQDTQYF. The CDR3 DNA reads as TGTGCCATCAGTGGGGAAGGTCCCCAAGATACGCAGTATTTT.

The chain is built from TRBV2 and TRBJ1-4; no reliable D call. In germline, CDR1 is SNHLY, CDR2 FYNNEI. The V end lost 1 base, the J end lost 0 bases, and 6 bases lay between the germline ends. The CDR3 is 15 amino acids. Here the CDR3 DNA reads TGTGCCAGCAGTGAAGGGGTTGCAACTAATGAAAAACTGTTTTTT. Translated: CASSEGVATNEKLFF.

The CDR3 spells CASSFRTSGEGSSYNEQFF. The CDR3 DNA is TGTGCCAGCAGCTTCCGGACTAGCGGTGAGGGGAGCTCCTACAATGAGCAGTTCTTC. The chain links TRBV7-9 to TRBJ2-1, with 10 nucleotides matching TRBD2. V shed 3 bases, J shed 0 bases, and the junction held 11 bases outside the gene matches. Looked up from germline, CDR1 is SEHNR and CDR2 is FQNEAQ (reference sequence). The CDR3 contains 19 residues. Full variable domain (remainder filled in from reference TRBV7-9 and TRBJ2-1): DTGVSQNPRHKITKRGQNVTFRCDPISEHNRLYWYRQTLGQGPEFLTYFQNEAQLEKSRLLSDRFSAERPKGSFSTLEIQRTEQGDSAMYLCASSFRTSGEGSSYNEQFFGPGTRLTVL.

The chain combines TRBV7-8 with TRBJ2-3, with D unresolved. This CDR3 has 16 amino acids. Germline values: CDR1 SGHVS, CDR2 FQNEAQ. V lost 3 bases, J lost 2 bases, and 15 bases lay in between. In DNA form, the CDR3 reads TGTGCCAGCAGCTTTACCCTTCATACAGCCACAGATACGCAGTATTTT. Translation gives CASSFTLHTATDTQYF.

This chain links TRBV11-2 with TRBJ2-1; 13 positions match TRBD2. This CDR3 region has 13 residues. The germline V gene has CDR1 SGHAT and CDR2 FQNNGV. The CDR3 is CGAGLAGVGEQFF. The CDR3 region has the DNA TGTGGGGCCGGACTAGCGGGAGTAGGGGAGCAGTTCTTC.

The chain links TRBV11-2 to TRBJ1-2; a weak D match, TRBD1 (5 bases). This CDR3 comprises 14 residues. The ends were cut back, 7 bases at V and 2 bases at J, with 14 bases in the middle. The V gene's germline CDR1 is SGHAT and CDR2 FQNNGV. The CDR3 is CASTRDGGNYGYTF. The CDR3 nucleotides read TGTGCCAGCACCCGGGACGGAGGAAACTATGGCTACACCTTC.

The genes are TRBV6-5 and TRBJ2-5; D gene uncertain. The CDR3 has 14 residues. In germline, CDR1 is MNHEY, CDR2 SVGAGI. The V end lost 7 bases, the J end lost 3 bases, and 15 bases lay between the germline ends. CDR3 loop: CASTRAPWEETQYF. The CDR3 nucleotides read TGTGCCAGCACCCGAGCCCCTTGGGAAGAGACCCAGTACTTC.

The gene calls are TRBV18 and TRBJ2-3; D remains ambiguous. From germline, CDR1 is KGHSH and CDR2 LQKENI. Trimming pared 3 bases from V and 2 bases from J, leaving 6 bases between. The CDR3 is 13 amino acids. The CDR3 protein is CASSPTPTDTQYF. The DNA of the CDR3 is TGTGCCAGCTCACCCACTCCCACAGATACGCAGTATTTT.

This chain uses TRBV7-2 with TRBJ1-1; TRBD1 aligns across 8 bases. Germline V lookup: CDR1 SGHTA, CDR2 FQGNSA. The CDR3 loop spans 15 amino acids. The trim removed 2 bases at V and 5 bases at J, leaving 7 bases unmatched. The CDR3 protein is CASSLHRGVMTEAFF. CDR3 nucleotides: TGTGCCAGCAGCTTACACAGGGGGGTAATGACTGAAGCTTTCTTT.

In DNA form, the CDR3 reads TGTGCCAGTAGTGTGTACAATGAGCAGTTCTTC. This translates into CASSVYNEQFF. This chain links TRBV19 with TRBJ2-1, with no clear D. CDR1 and CDR2 (germline): LNHDA, SQIVND (reference sequence). CDR3 length equals 11 residues. V lost 5 bases to trimming and J lost 4 bases, with 3 bases between them.

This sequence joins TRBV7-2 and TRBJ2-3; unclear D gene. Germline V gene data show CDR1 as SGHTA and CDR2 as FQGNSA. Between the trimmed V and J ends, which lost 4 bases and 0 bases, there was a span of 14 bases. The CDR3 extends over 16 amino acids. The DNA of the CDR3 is TGTGCCAGCAGCTCTCTAAAAATAAAAAGCACAGATACGCAGTATTTT. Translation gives CASSSLKIKSTDTQYF.

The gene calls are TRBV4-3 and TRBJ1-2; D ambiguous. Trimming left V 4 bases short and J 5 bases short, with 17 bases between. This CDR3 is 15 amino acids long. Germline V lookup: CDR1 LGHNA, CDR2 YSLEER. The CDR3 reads CASSLRTHRDYGYTF. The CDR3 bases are TGCGCCAGCAGCCTCCGGACTCATAGGGATTATGGCTACACCTTC.